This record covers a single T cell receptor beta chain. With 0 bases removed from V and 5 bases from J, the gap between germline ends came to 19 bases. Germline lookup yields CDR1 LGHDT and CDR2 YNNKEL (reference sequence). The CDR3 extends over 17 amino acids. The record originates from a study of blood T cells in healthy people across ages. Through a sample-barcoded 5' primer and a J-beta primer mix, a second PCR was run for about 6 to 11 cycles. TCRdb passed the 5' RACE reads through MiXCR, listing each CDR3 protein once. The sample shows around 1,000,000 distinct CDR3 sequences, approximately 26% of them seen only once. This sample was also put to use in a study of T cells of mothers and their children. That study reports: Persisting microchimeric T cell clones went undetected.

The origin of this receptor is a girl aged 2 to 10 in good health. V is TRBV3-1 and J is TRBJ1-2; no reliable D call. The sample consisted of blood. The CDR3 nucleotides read TGTGCCAGCAGCCAAGATCGAGTACTGTCTAGATTTTATGGCTACACCTTC. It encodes CASSQDRVLSRFYGYTF.